Listed below are T cell receptor beta chains from one sample, sequenced in a study of blood T cell repertoires in COVID-19. TCRdb keeps only in-frame clones here, not all; method: immunoSEQ multiplex PCR. The sample comprises under 350,000 clones, around 85% of which are singletons, and about 4.2% rests with the top ten. The sample consisted of PBMCs or T cells enriched from blood (not recorded which). All receptors derive from a woman in her 40s with acute COVID-19. Each CDR3 is given with its conserved first and last residue. D genes are given only for firm matches. The size entry is marked missing in some rows and otherwise reads once, few, many or a size class.

len	d_gene	abundance	v_gene	j_gene	CDR3aa	CDR3nt
15	TRBD1	-	TRBV6-5	TRBJ2-1	CASSLGTGVYNEQFF	TGTGCCAGCAGTTTAGGGACAGGGGTCTACAATGAGCAGTTCTTC
16	-	-	TRBV9	TRBJ2-7	CASTKTGSTLGGEQYF	TGTGCCAGCACCAAGACCGGGTCCACACTCGGCGGCGAGCAGTACTTC
16	TRBD1	-	TRBV19	TRBJ1-5	CASSMGGQGNNQPQHF	TGTGCCAGTAGTATGGGGGGACAGGGGAACAATCAGCCCCAGCATTTT
15	-	few	TRBV4-3	TRBJ1-1	CASSQVRSQNTEAFF	TGCGCCAGCAGCCAAGTTCGGTCCCAGAACACTGAAGCTTTCTTT
15	TRBD1	few	TRBV19	TRBJ2-7	CASRRSGTGGYEQYF	TGTGCCAGTAGGCGCTCCGGGACAGGGGGCTACGAGCAGTACTTC
18	-	-	TRBV10-3	TRBJ1-2	CAISESGEYYGNNYGYTF	TGTGCCATCAGTGAGTCAGGAGAGTACTACGGTAATAACTATGGCTACACCTTC
13	-	-	TRBV5-1	TRBJ1-4	CASSLRSGEKLFF	TGCGCCAGCAGCCTCCGGAGCGGTGAAAAACTGTTTTTT
18	TRBD2	-	TRBV18	TRBJ2-7	CASSPVLPGLAGVYEQYF	TGTGCCAGCTCACCGGTACTCCCGGGACTAGCGGGAGTCTACGAGCAGTACTTC
12	-	-	TRBV12-3/TRBV12-4	TRBJ1-2	CASQGQTYGYTF	TGTGCCAGTCAAGGACAGACCTATGGCTACACCTTC
14	TRBD1	-	TRBV7-3	TRBJ1-1	CASSRQGANPEAFF	TGTGCCAGCAGCCGACAGGGGGCTAATCCTGAAGCTTTCTTT
15	TRBD1	-	TRBV5-1	TRBJ1-5	CASSLGDRANQPQHF	TGCGCCAGCAGCTTGGGGGACAGGGCAAATCAGCCCCAGCATTTT
15	TRBD1	-	TRBV18	TRBJ2-3	CASSRGDRGTDTQYF	TGTGCCAGCTCACGCGGGGACAGGGGCACAGATACGCAGTATTTT
15	TRBD1	few	TRBV9	TRBJ1-1	CASSVEPGGGTEAFF	TGTGCCAGCAGCGTAGAGCCAGGGGGTGGCACTGAAGCTTTCTTT
14	-	-	TRBV28	TRBJ1-2	CASSFLGGGNGYTF	TGTGCCAGCAGTTTTCTAGGGGGAGGGAATGGCTACACCTTC
15	-	-	TRBV21-1	TRBJ2-7	CASSRPSGRAYEQYF	TGTGCCAGCAGCAGGCCTAGCGGGAGGGCCTACGAGCAGTACTTC
14	-	-	TRBV5-4	TRBJ1-2	CASRPTGIFAGYTF	TGTGCCAGCAGGCCCACAGGGATTTTTGCGGGCTACACCTTC
12	-	-	TRBV7-9	TRBJ1-2	CASSLVELGYTF	TGTGCCAGCAGCTTGGTCGAACTCGGCTACACCTTC
14	TRBD1	once	TRBV11-1	TRBJ1-2	CASSFPGQAAGYTF	TGTGCCAGCAGCTTCCCGGGACAGGCGGCTGGCTACACCTTC
15	TRBD2	-	TRBV9	TRBJ2-1	CASGPIAGPYNEQFF	TGTGCCAGCGGCCCAATAGCGGGGCCATACAATGAGCAGTTCTTC
15	TRBD1	-	TRBV7-8	TRBJ2-5	CASRGDRVNQETQYF	TGTGCCAGCAGAGGGGACAGGGTAAATCAAGAGACCCAGTACTTC
15	TRBD1	-	TRBV19	TRBJ2-5	CASSRTRTGGETQYF	TGTGCCAGTAGTCGAACCCGGACAGGGGGCGAGACCCAGTACTTC
16	-	-	TRBV5-6	TRBJ2-3	CASSLRLVASTDTQYF	TGTGCCAGCAGCTTGCGGCTTGTAGCTAGCACAGATACGCAGTATTTT
19	-	-	TRBV5-1	TRBJ1-3	CASSLNTGYRENSGNTIYF	TGCGCCAGCAGCCTAAACACGGGATACAGGGAGAACTCGGGAAACACCATATATTTT
14	-	-	TRBV7-2	TRBJ2-7	CASSLVSGSDEQYF	TGTGCCAGCAGCTTAGTATCAGGGTCGGACGAGCAGTACTTC
15	-	-	TRBV7-2	TRBJ2-7	CASTPFRDSPYEQYF	TGTGCCAGCACCCCGTTTCGCGACAGCCCCTACGAGCAGTACTTC
15	-	-	TRBV5-1	TRBJ1-5	CASSLDGGSNQPQHF	TGCGCCAGCAGCTTGGACGGAGGTAGCAATCAGCCCCAGCATTTT
17	TRBD1	-	TRBV18	TRBJ1-2	CASSTRTGEEGDYGYTF	TGTGCCAGCTCAACAAGGACAGGGGAAGAAGGGGACTATGGCTACACCTTC
15	TRBD1	-	TRBV6-1	TRBJ1-2	CASSEALDRVFGYTF	TGTGCCAGCAGTGAAGCGTTGGACAGGGTGTTCGGCTACACCTTC
16	TRBD1	-	TRBV27	TRBJ1-4	CASSLSGTGGYEKLFF	TGTGCCAGCAGTTTATCCGGGACAGGGGGTTACGAAAAACTGTTTTTT
15	TRBD1	-	TRBV7-2	TRBJ1-1	CASSPRTGGNTEAFF	TGTGCCAGCAGCCCAAGAACAGGGGGGAACACTGAAGCTTTCTTT
13	TRBD1	-	TRBV19	TRBJ1-6	CASSGQGASPLHF	TGTGCCAGTAGTGGACAGGGTGCTTCACCCCTCCACTTT
18	-	-	TRBV1	TRBJ2-7	CTSRLPGLAGGLSYEQYF	TGCACCAGCAGATTACCGGGACTAGCGGGGGGGCTCTCCTACGAGCAGTACTTC
14	-	-	TRBV19	TRBJ1-2	CASTLGVRSYGYTF	TGTGCCAGTACCTTAGGGGTAAGAAGCTATGGCTACACCTTC
20	TRBD1	-	TRBV13	TRBJ1-4	CASSLIPQGVFSRSNEKLFF	TGTGCCAGCAGCTTAATCCCCCAGGGGGTGTTTTCGCGTTCTAATGAAAAACTGTTTTTT